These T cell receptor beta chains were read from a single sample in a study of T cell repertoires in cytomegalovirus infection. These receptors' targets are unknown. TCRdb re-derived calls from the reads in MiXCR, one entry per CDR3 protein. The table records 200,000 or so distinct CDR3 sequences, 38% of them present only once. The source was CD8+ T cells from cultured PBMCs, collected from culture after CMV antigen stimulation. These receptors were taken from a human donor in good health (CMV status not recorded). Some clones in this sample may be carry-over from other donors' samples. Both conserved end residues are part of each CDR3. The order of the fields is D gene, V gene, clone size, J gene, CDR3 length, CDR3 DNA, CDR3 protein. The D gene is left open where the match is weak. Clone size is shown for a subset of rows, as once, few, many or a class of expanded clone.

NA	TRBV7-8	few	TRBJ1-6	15	TGTGCCAGCAGCTTAGCCGGGCTGTATAATTCACCCCTCCACTTT	CASSLAGLYNSPLHF
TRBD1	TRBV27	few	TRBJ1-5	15	TGTGCCAGCAGTTTAGAGGCAGGGGGCCGTCAGCCCCAGCATTTT	CASSLEAGGRQPQHF
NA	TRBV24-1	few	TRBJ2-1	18	TGTGCCACCAGTGATCGTGATGGAAAAACAGGGCTAAACAATGAGCAGTTCTTC	CATSDRDGKTGLNNEQFF
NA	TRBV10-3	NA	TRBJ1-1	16	TGTGCCATCAGCCCCGCGGGAGAGGGCCAGAACACTGAAGCTTTCTTT	CAISPAGEGQNTEAFF
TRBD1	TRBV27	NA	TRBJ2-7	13	TGTGCCAGCAGTTTGACAGGGACCTACGAGCAGTACTTC	CASSLTGTYEQYF
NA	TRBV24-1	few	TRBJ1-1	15	TGTGCCACCAGTGAAACGGGACGGAAGAACACTGAAGCTTTCTTT	CATSETGRKNTEAFF
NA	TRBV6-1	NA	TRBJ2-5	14	TGTGCCACCCTAAGGACAGTGTCCCTGGAGACCCAGTACTTC	CATLRTVSLETQYF
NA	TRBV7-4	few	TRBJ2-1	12	TGTGCCAGCAGCCAGACTACTTATGAGCAGTTCTTC	CASSQTTYEQFF
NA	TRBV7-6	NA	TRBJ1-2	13	TGTGCCAGCAGCTTGAAAGGGTTGTGGGGCTACACCTTC	CASSLKGLWGYTF
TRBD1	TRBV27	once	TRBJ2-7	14	TGTGCCAGCAGTTCGACAGGGGGCGACCTCGAGCAGTACTTC	CASSSTGGDLEQYF
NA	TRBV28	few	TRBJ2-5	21	TGTGCCAGCAGTTTATGGAACAGGGCAGGACAGAACTCTAGGGCCCGGGAGACCCAGTACTTC	CASSLWNRAGQNSRARETQYF
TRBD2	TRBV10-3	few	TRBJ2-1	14	TGTGCCATCAGCCCGACTAGCGGGGGTATTGAGCAGTTCTTC	CAISPTSGGIEQFF
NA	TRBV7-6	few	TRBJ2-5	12	TGTGCCAGCAGCGGACCGCAAGAGACCCAGTACTTC	CASSGPQETQYF
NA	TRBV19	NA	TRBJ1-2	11	TGTGCCACGATGGGGTCCTATGGCTCCACCTTC	CATMGSYGSTF
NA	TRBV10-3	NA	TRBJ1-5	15	TGTGCCACCCAGCTAGGACCATATAGCAATCAGCCCCAGCATTTT	CATQLGPYSNQPQHF
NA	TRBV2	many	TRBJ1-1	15	TGTGCCAGCAGTGAAGCGCAGGGGATGAACACTGAAGCTTTCTTT	CASSEAQGMNTEAFF
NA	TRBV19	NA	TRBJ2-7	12	TGTGCCAGTAGTATAATTGGGTACGAGCAGTACTTC	CASSIIGYEQYF
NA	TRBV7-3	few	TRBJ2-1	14	TGTGCCAGCAGCTTAACGGCAGGGTCCAATGAGCAGTTCTTC	CASSLTAGSNEQFF
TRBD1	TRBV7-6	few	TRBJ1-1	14	TGTGCCAGCAGCGGACAGGGCATGAACACTGAAGCTTTCTTT	CASSGQGMNTEAFF
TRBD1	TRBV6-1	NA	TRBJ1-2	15	TGTGCCAGCAGTTTCGCCGGGACAGGGACTTCTGGCTACACCTTC	CASSFAGTGTSGYTF
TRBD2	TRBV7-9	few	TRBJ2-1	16	TGTGCCAGCAGCTTCGGACTAGCGGGAGGGCCGATTGAGCAGTTCTTC	CASSFGLAGGPIEQFF
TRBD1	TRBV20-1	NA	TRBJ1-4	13	TGCAGTGCTTTCGGACAGGGAACTGAAAAACTGTTTTTT	CSAFGQGTEKLFF
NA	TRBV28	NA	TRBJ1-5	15	TGTGCCAGCAGTTCACAGGGACCGCCGCTTCAGCCCCAGCATTTT	CASSSQGPPLQPQHF
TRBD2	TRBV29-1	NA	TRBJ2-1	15	TGCAGCGTTAAGCCAACCGGGGGGGCCAGCAATGAGCAGTTCTTC	CSVKPTGGASNEQFF
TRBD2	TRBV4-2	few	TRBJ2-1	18	TGTGCCAGCAGCCAACTAACTACCGGGACTAGCGGGAACTATGAGCAGTTCTTC	CASSQLTTGTSGNYEQFF
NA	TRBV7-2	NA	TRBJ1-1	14	TGTGCCAGCAGCTTAGCCCCCGGAGGGGGAGAAGCTTTCTTT	CASSLAPGGGEAFF
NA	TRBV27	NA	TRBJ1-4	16	TGTGCCAGCAGTTTACTCCGGCAGTCAACTAATGAAAAACTGTTTTTT	CASSLLRQSTNEKLFF
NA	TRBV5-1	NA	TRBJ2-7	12	TGCGCCAGCAGATCGAGGGTTGACGAGCAGTACTTC	CASRSRVDEQYF
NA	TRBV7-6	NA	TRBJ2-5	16	TGTGCCAGCAGCTTAAGATCTGGAGGCAAACAAGAGACCCAGTACTTC	CASSLRSGGKQETQYF
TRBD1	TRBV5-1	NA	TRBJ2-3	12	TGCGCCAGTGGGACAGGGATGGATACGCCGTATTTT	CASGTGMDTPYF
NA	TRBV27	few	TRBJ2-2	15	TGTGCCAGCAGTTTTGAGACCCAGTCCACCGGGGAGCTGTTTTTT	CASSFETQSTGELFF
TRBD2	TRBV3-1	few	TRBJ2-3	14	TGTGCCAGCACCGGGGGGACTTTCACAGATACGCAGTATTTT	CASTGGTFTDTQYF
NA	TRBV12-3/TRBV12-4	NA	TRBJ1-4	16	TGTGCCAGCAGTTTAGGGACAGAAGCAACTAATGAAAAACTGTTTTTT	CASSLGTEATNEKLFF
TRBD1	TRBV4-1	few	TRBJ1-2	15	TGCGCCAGCAGCCAAGTATTACGGACAGGGGCCGGCTACACCTTC	CASSQVLRTGAGYTF
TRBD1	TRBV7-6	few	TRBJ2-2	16	TGTGCCAGCAGTCCCAGGGGGACAGGGGGCACCGGGGAGCTGTTTTTT	CASSPRGTGGTGELFF
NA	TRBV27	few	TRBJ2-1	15	TGTGCCAGCAGTCCCGCAGGAGAAGGTTACAATGAGCAGTTCTTC	CASSPAGEGYNEQFF
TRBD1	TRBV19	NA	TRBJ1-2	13	TGTGCCAGTAGTACCGGGACAGGGAACGGCTACACCTTC	CASSTGTGNGYTF
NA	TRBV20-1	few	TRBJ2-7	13	TGCAGTGCTGGCCTTTGGGGCTCCTACGAGCAGTACTTC	CSAGLWGSYEQYF
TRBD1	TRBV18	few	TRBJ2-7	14	TGTGCCAGCTCAGGGGACAGGGGAAATTACGAGCAGTACTTC	CASSGDRGNYEQYF
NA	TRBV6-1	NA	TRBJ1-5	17	TGTGCCAGCAGTGAATTCCTGACAACTCATAGCAATCAGCCCCAGCATTTT	CASSEFLTTHSNQPQHF
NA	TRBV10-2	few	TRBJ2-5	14	TGCGCCAGCAGTGACCTAAGCCCAACTGGGACCCAGTACTTC	CASSDLSPTGTQYF
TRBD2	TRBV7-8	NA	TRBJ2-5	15	TGTGCCAGCAGCTCTAGACTAGCGGAGCAAGAGACCCAGTACTTC	CASSSRLAEQETQYF
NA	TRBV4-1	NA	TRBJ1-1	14	TGCGCCAGCAGCCAAGAGGTGATGAACACTGAAGCTTTCTTT	CASSQEVMNTEAFF
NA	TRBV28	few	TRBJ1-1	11	TGTGCCAGCACGGACAGAACTGAAGCTTTCTTT	CASTDRTEAFF
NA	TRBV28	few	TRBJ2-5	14	TGTGCCAGCAGCCCTAGGAGGTACCAAGAGACCCAGTACTTC	CASSPRRYQETQYF
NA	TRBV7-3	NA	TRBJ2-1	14	TGTGCCAGCAGCCCCCAGGGGTTGCACAATGAGCAGTTCTTC	CASSPQGLHNEQFF